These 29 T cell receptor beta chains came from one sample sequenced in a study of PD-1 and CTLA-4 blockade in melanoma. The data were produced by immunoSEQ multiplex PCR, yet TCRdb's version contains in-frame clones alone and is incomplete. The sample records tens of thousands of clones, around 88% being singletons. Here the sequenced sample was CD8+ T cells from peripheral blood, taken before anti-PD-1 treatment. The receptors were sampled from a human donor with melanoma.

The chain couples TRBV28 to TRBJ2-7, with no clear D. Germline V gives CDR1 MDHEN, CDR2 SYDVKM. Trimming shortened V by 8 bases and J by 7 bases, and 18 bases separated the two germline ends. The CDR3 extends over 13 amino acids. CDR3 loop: CASGPGLGWEQYF. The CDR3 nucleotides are TGTGCCAGCGGCCCCGGCTTAGGTTGGGAGCAGTACTTC. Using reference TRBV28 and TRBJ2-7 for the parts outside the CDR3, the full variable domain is DVKVTQSSRYLVKRTGEKVFLECVQDMDHENMFWYRQDPGLGLRLIYFSYDVKMKEKGDIPEGYSVSREKKERFSLILESASTNQTSMYLCASGPGLGWEQYFGPGTRLTVT.

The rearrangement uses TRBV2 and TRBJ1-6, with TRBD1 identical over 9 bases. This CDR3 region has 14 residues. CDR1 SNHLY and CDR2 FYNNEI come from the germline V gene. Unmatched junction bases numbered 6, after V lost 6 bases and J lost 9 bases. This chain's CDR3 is CASRGQGFLSPLHF. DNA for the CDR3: TGTGCCAGCAGGGGACAGGGTTTTCTTTCACCCCTCCACTTT.

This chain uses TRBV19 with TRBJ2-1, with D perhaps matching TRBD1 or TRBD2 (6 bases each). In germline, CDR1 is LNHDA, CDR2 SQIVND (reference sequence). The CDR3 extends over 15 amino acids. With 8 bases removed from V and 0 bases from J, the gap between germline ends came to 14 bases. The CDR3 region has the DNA TGTGCCAGTGTAGGGGGGCATGGCTCCTACAATGAGCAGTTCTTC. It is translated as CASVGGHGSYNEQFF.

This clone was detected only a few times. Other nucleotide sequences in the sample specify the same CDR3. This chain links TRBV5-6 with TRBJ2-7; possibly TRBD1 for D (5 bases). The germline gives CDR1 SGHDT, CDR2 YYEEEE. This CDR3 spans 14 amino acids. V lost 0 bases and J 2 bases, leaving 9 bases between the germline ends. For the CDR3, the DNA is TGTGCCAGCAGCTTGGGGACACTTGCCTACGAGCAGTACTTC. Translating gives CASSLGTLAYEQYF.

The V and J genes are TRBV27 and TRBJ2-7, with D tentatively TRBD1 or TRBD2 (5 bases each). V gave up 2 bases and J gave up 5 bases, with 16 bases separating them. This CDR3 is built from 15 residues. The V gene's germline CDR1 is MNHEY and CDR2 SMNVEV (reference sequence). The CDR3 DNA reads TGTGCCAGCAGTTTACTCCCCGGGGCCGGTAACGAGCAGTACTTC. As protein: CASSLLPGAGNEQYF.

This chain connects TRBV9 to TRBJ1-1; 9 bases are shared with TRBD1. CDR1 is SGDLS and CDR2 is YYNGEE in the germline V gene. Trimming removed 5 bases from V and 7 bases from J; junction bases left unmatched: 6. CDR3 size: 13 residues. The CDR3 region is CASSPGGQGEAFF. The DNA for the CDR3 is TGTGCCAGCAGTCCCGGGGGACAGGGTGAAGCTTTCTTT.

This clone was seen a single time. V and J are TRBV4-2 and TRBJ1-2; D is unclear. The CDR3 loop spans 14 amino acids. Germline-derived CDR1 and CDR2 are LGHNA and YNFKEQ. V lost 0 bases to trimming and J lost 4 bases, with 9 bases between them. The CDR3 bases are TGTGCCAGCAGCCAAGATATGCAGGCCTATGGCTACACCTTC. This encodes CASSQDMQAYGYTF.

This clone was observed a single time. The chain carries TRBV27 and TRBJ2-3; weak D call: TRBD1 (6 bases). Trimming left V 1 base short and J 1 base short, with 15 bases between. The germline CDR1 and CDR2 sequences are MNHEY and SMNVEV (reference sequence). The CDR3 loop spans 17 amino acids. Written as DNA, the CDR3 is TGTGCCAGCAGTTTATGGCCTGGGGCAGGGGGCACAGATACGCAGTATTTT. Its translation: CASSLWPGAGGTDTQYF.

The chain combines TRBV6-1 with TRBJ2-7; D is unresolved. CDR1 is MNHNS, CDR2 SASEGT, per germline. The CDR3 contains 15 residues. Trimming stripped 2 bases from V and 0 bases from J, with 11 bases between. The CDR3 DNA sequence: TGTGCCAGCAGTGAATGGGTGACGGACTCCTACGAGCAGTACTTC. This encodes CASSEWVTDSYEQYF.

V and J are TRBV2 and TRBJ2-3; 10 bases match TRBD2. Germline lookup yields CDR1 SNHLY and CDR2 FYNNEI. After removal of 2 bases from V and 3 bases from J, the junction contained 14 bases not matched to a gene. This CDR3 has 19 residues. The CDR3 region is CASSEKAGGPCEGTDTQYF. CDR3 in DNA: TGTGCCAGCAGTGAAAAAGCGGGGGGGCCTTGTGAAGGAACAGATACGCAGTATTTT.

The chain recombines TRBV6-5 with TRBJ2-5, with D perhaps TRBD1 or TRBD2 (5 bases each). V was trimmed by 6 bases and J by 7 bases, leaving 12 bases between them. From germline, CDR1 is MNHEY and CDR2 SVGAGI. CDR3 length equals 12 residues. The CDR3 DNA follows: TGTGCCAGCAGCGGGACCCTTGGGACCCAGTACTTC. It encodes CASSGTLGTQYF.

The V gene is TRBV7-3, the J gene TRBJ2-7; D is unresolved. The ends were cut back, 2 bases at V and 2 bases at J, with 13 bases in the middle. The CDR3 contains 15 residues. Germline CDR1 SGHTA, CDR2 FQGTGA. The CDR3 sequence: CASSLGPGLPYEQYF. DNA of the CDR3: TGTGCCAGCAGCTTAGGGCCTGGTTTACCCTACGAGCAGTACTTC.

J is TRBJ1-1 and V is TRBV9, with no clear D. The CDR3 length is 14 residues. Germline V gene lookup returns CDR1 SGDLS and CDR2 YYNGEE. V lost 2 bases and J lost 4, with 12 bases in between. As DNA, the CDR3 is TGTGCCAGCAGCGTGTATGGTCCGCCCACTGAAGCTTTCTTT. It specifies CASSVYGPPTEAFF.

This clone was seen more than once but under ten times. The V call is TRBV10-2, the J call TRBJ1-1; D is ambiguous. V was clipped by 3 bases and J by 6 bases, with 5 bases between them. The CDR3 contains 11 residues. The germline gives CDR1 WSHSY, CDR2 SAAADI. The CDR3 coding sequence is TGCGCCAGCAGTGACCCGGCTGAAGCTTTCTTT. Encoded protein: CASSDPAEAFF.

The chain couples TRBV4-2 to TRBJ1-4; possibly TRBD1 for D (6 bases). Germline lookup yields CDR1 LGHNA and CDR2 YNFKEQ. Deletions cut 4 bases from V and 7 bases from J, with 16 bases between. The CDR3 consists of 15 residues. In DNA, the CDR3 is TGTGCCAGCAGCCTGTTACAGGGCGCAGGTGAAAAACTGTTTTTT. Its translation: CASSLLQGAGEKLFF.

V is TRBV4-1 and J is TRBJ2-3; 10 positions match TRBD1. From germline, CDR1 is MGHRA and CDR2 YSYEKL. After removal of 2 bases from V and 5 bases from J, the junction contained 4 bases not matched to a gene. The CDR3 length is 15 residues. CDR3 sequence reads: CASSQPRTGGDTQYF. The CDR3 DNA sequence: TGCGCCAGCAGCCAACCCAGGACAGGGGGAGATACGCAGTATTTT.

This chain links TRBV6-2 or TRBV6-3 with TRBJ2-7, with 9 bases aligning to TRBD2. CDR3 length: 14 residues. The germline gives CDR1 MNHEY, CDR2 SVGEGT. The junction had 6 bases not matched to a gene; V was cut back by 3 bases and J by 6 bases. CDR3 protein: CASSYDSGGVEQYF. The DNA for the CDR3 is TGTGCCAGCAGTTATGATAGCGGGGGAGTCGAGCAGTACTTC.

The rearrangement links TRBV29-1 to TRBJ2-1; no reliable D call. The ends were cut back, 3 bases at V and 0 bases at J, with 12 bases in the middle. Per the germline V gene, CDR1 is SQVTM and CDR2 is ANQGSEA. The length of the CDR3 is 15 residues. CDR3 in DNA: TGCAGCGTTGATGCCGGACCGAGCTCCTACAATGAGCAGTTCTTC. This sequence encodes CSVDAGPSSYNEQFF.

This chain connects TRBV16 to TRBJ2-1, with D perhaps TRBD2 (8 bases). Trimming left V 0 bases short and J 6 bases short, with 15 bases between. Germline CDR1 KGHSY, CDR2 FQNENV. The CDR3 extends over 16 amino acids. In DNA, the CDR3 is TGTGCCAGCAGCCAATCTTTAGCGGGACAGTTCAATGAGCAGTTCTTC. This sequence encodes CASSQSLAGQFNEQFF.

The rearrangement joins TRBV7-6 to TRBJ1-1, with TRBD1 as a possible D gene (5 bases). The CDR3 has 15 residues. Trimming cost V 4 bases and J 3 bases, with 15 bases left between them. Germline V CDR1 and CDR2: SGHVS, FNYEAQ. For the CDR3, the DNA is TGTGCCAGCAGCTCCCAGGACACGTTTTACACTGAAGCTTTCTTT. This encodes CASSSQDTFYTEAFF.

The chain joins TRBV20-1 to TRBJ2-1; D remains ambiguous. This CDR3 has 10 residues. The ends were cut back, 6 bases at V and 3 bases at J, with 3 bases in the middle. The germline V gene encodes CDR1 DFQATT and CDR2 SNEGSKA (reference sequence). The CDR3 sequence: CSALYNEQFF. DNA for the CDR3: TGCAGTGCCCTCTACAATGAGCAGTTCTTC.

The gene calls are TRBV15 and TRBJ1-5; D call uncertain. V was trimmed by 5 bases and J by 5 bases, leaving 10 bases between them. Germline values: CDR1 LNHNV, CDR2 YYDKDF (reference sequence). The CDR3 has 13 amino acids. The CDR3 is CATSYTRDQPQHF. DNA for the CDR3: TGTGCCACCAGCTACACCCGGGATCAGCCCCAGCATTTT.

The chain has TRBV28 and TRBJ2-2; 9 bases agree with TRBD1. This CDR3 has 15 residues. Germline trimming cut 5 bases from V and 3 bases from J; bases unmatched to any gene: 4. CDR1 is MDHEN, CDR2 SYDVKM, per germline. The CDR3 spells CASSRQGDYTGELFF. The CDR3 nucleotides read TGTGCCAGCAGTAGACAGGGGGATTACACCGGGGAGCTGTTTTTT. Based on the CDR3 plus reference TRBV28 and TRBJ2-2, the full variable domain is DVKVTQSSRYLVKRTGEKVFLECVQDMDHENMFWYRQDPGLGLRLIYFSYDVKMKEKGDIPEGYSVSREKKERFSLILESASTNQTSMYLCASSRQGDYTGELFFGEGSRLTVL.

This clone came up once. In nucleotides, the CDR3 is TGTGCCAGCAGTTTGGCCCCCAGGGCCCTCCATTCACCCCTCCACTTT. Encoded protein: CASSLAPRALHSPLHF. The chain has TRBV28 and TRBJ1-6; weak D call: TRBD1 (5 bases). Germline CDR1 MDHEN, CDR2 SYDVKM. Trimming left V 3 bases short and J 8 bases short, with 17 bases between. The CDR3 is 16 residues long. Full variable domain (outside the CDR3, taken from reference TRBV28 and TRBJ1-6): DVKVTQSSRYLVKRTGEKVFLECVQDMDHENMFWYRQDPGLGLRLIYFSYDVKMKEKGDIPEGYSVSREKKERFSLILESASTNQTSMYLCASSLAPRALHSPLHFGNGTRLTVT.

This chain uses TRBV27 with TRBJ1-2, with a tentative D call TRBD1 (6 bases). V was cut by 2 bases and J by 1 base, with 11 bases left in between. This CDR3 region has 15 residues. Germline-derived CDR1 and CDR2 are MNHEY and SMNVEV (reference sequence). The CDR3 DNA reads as TGTGCCAGCAGTTTAAACGTGGACAGTAACTATGGCTACACCTTC. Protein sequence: CASSLNVDSNYGYTF.

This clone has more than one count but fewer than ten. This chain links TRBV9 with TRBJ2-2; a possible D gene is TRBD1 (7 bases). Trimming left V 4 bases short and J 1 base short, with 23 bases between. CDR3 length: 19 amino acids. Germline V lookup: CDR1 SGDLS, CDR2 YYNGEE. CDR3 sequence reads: CASSPSGQLWGVNTGELFF. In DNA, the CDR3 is TGTGCCAGCAGCCCCTCGGGACAGCTTTGGGGGGTGAACACCGGGGAGCTGTTTTTT.

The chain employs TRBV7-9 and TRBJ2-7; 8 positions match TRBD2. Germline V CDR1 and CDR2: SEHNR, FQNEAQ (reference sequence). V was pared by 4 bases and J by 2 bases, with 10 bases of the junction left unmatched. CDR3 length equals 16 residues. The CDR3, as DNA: TGTGCCAGCAGCTCGTCGATAAGCGGGGGCCCCTACGAGCAGTACTTC. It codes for CASSSSISGGPYEQYF.

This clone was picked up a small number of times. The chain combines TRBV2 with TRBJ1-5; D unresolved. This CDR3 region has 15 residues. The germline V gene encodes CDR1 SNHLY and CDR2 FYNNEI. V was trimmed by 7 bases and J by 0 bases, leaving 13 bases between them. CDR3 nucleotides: TGTGCCAGCAAGAAGACCGGAGATAGCAATCAGCCCCAGCATTTT. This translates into CASKKTGDSNQPQHF.

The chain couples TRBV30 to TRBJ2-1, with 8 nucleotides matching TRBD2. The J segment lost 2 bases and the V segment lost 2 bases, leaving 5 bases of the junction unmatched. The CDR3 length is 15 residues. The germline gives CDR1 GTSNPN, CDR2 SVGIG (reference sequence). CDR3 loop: CAWSSTGGPYNEQFF. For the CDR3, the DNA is TGTGCCTGGAGTAGTACGGGGGGGCCCTACAATGAGCAGTTCTTC.